This passage covers 25 T cell receptor beta chains from one sample sequenced in a study of tumor-infiltrating lymphocytes in primary liver carcinoma. The study extracted blood RNA from unsorted whole blood and also extracted germline DNA. A primer in the constant region served to generate TCR beta cDNA from around 500 ng of total RNA. Libraries of TCR beta came from three nested multiplex PCR rounds with slightly modified ARM-PCR. Each of the first two PCR rounds ran roughly 9 cycles with TRBV1-TRBV30 forward and C-beta reverse primers. TCRdb itself ran the multiplex PCR reads through MiXCR, one entry per CDR3 protein. The data contain approximately 330,000 distinct CDR3 sequences, 65% of them seen just once; the ten biggest clones take up roughly 6%. Sequenced: peripheral blood. Receptors originate from a middle-aged man with primary liver carcinoma and hepatitis B virus infection.

To note about this clonotype: A clone one base away is much larger, so this may be a read error. The chain joins TRBV29-1 to TRBJ2-3; D call uncertain. The CDR3 length is 13 residues. The germline gives CDR1 SQVTM, CDR2 ANQGSEA. The V end was cut by 7 bases, the J end by 4 bases, with 15 bases between. CDR3 bases: TGCAGCGCCGAGTGCATTCTCGCAGATACGCAGTATTTT. Translation gives CSAECILADTQYF.

The chain is built from TRBV6-1 and TRBJ2-1, with TRBD2 matching 13 bases. CDR3 length: 14 residues. Germline V gives CDR1 MNHNS, CDR2 SASEGT. CDR3 coding DNA: TGTCCCGCGAGAACTAGCGGGAGGGCCGATGAGCAGTTCTTC. This gives the protein CPARTSGRADEQFF.

Regarding this clonotype: Since no conserved phenylalanine or tryptophan closes the CDR3, a read error is the likely cause. This chain joins TRBV5-5 and TRBJ2-2, with 7 positions matching TRBD2. The CDR3 has 18 residues. Losses at the gene ends were 0 bases for V and 5 bases for J; bases not matched to a gene: 13. Germline-derived CDR1 and CDR2 are SGHKS and YYEKEE (reference sequence). CDR3 in DNA: TGTGCCAGCAGCTTGGTGTTTTTTTTTGCTAGCGGTACCGGGGAGCTGTTTTCT. This encodes CASSLVFFFASGTGELFS.

A note on this clonotype: A read error may explain this, as a much larger clone is one base away. This chain connects TRBV6-1 to TRBJ2-1; perhaps D is TRBD1 or TRBD2 (5 bases each). CDR3 length: 14 residues. Trimming cost V 5 bases and J 6 bases, with 14 bases left between them. Germline loops: CDR1 MNHNS, CDR2 SASEGT. CDR3 nucleotides: TGTGCCAGCAGTCCTATGGGGGAGTTCAATGAGCAGTTCTTC. Translation gives CASSPMGEFNEQFF.

About this clonotype: This may arise from a read error, as a much more abundant clone is one base away. J is TRBJ1-1 and V is TRBV4-3; a weak D match, TRBD1 (5 bases). The CDR3 is 14 residues long. CDR1 LGHNA and CDR2 YSLEER come from the germline V gene. The CDR3 region has the DNA TGCGCCAGCAGCCAGGAGGTGTCGGACACTGAAGCTATCTTT. Amino acids: CASSQEVSDTEAIF.

Notes on this clonotype: A read error is possible here, since a much larger clone lies one base away. The rearrangement uses TRBV12-3 or TRBV12-4 and TRBJ1-5; D gene unclear. This CDR3 is built from 12 residues. The CDR3 DNA is TGTGACAGCAGTTATAGCAATCAGCCCCAGCATTTT. Translation: CDSSYSNQPQHF.

Of note for this clonotype: The junction does not match germline at one end; this may be a read error. V and J are TRBV6-2 or TRBV6-3 and TRBJ2-1, with 13 bases identical to TRBD2. Germline V gene lookup returns CDR1 MNHEY and CDR2 SVGEGT. The CDR3 runs 16 residues. CDR3 in amino acids: CASSWGRLAGGNDQFF. In DNA, the CDR3 is TGTGCCAGCAGTTGGGGCCGACTAGCGGGAGGCAATGATCAGTTCTTC.

The chain employs TRBV5-4 and TRBJ1-4; D call uncertain. Germline loops: CDR1 SGHNT, CDR2 YYREEE (reference sequence). This CDR3 is 13 amino acids long. V was shortened by 4 bases and J by 8 bases, with 12 bases between the two germline ends. The CDR3 DNA reads TGTGCCAGCAGCCAAGCAGATCAGGAAAAACTGTTTTTT. Translated, it gives CASSQADQEKLFF. The variable domain in full, completed from reference TRBV5-4 and TRBJ1-4, reads ETGVTQSPTHLIKTRGQQVTLRCSSQSGHNTVSWYQQALGQGPQFIFQYYREEENGRGNFPPRFSGLQFPNYSSELNVNALELDDSALYLCASSQADQEKLFFGSGTQLSVL.

As for this clonotype: The junction and the germline gene differ at one end; a read error may be behind it. The V gene is TRBV29-1, the J gene TRBJ2-1; 8 nucleotides align to TRBD1. This CDR3 contains 15 residues. In germline, CDR1 is SQVTM, CDR2 ANQGSEA. The CDR3 sequence: CSVEGGQELYKEQFF. As DNA, the CDR3 is TGCAGCGTAGAAGGGGGACAGGAACTTTACAAAGAGCAGTTCTTC.

Of note for this clonotype: The CDR3 end shows no conserved phenylalanine or tryptophan, and so a read error is likely. The chain carries TRBV12-3 or TRBV12-4 and TRBJ1-1; no clear D gene. Trimming cost V 8 bases and J 0 bases, with 13 bases left between them. CDR3 length: 14 amino acids. CDR3 amino acids: CASRYRLLNTEAFS. The CDR3 nucleotides read TGTGCCAGCCGTTATAGGCTATTGAACACTGAAGCTTTCTCT.

This clonotype is a singleton in its sample. The V gene is TRBV28, the J gene TRBJ2-7; D may match TRBD1 or TRBD2 (6 bases each). Between the trimmed V and J ends, which lost 7 bases and 6 bases, there was a span of 28 bases. Germline V gene sequence: CDR1 MDHEN, CDR2 SYDVKM. The CDR3 is 17 residues long. The CDR3 loop is CASTLFGGGTIFSEQYF. CDR3 in DNA: TGTGCCAGCACTTTGTTTGGGGGCGGGACAATATTCAGCGAGCAGTACTTC.

The rearrangement joins TRBV6-1 to TRBJ1-6; D is undetermined. Trimming cost V 2 bases and J 7 bases, with 6 bases left between them. The CDR3 is 13 amino acids. Germline CDR1 reads MNHNS; CDR2 reads SASEGT. The CDR3 spells CASSEMENSPLHF. The CDR3 DNA sequence: TGTGCCAGCAGTGAAATGGAGAATTCACCCCTCCACTTT.

This clonotype has ten or more counts. CDR3 region: CSAPGTNNEQFF. The CDR3 DNA sequence: TGCAGCGCCCCCGGGACTAACAATGAGCAGTTCTTC. The chain employs TRBV29-1 and TRBJ2-1; 7 positions agree with TRBD2. CDR3 size: 12 residues. V dropped 7 bases and J dropped 5; count of bases not matched to a gene: 5. CDR1 and CDR2 from the germline V gene are SQVTM and ANQGSEA.

The rearrangement links TRBV29-1 to TRBJ2-1; TRBD2 matches at 7 bases. This CDR3 spans 12 amino acids. Germline V gene lookup returns CDR1 SQVTM and CDR2 ANQGSEA. V lost 5 bases to trimming and J lost 4 bases; unmatched junction nucleotides: 2. The chain's CDR3 is CSVSGNYNEQFF. Here the CDR3 DNA reads TGCAGCGTTAGCGGGAATTACAATGAGCAGTTCTTC.

With regard to this clonotype: Germline is not matched at one junction end, which may reflect a read error. The gene calls are TRBV11-2 and TRBJ2-5, with D hard to call. Germline CDR1 is SGHAT and CDR2 is FQNNGV. The CDR3 sequence is 13 residues long. CDR3 in amino acids: CASGFSRRETQHF. CDR3 in DNA: TGTGCCAGCGGCTTTAGCAGAAGAGAGACCCAGCACTTC.

This clonotype was picked up a small number of times. The chain is built from TRBV6-1 and TRBJ2-3; D call uncertain. The CDR3 loop spans 16 amino acids. From germline, CDR1 is MNHNS and CDR2 SASEGT. Deletions cut 9 bases from V and 1 base from J, with 20 bases between. CDR3 in DNA: TGTGCCAGTAGCCAAAGGTTGGGTATCGGCACAGATACGCAGTATTTT. It yields the protein CASSQRLGIGTDTQYF.

Points on this clonotype: A read error may account for a junction end that differs from germline. The V gene is TRBV7-9, the J gene TRBJ1-5, with 9 bases fitting TRBD1. Germline CDR1 SEHNR, CDR2 FQNEAQ (reference sequence). The CDR3 is 15 amino acids. CDR3 sequence: CTSSVGQGLVQPQHF. The DNA for the CDR3 is TGTACCAGCAGCGTGGGACAGGGTTTGGTTCAGCCCCAGCATTTT.

This clonotype came up a few times. The chain couples TRBV6-5 to TRBJ2-5; 9 bases are a match to TRBD2. This CDR3 region has 14 residues. Unmatched junction bases numbered 3, after V lost 5 bases and J lost 2 bases. Germline V lookup: CDR1 MNHEY, CDR2 SVGAGI. The CDR3, as DNA: TGTGCCAGCAGTATACTAGCGGGTCAAGAGACCCAGTACTTC. Translating gives CASSILAGQETQYF.

The J gene is TRBJ2-1, the V gene TRBV7-9, with 12 nucleotides matching TRBD2. This CDR3 comprises 17 residues. Germline CDR1 SEHNR, CDR2 FQNEAQ (reference sequence). The V segment lost 5 bases and the J segment 4 bases; nucleotides outside the gene matches: 9. CDR3 nucleotide sequence: TGTGCCAGCAGCCTAGGACTAGCGGGAATCCAGTACAATGAGCAGTTCTTC. Translating it yields CASSLGLAGIQYNEQFF.

On this clonotype: A much larger clone is a single base away; this may be a read error. The rearrangement joins TRBV28 to TRBJ1-2; 7 bases agree with TRBD1. This CDR3 has 16 residues. The J segment lost 3 bases and the V segment lost 6 bases, leaving 13 bases of the junction unmatched. CDR1 is MDHEN and CDR2 is SYDVKM in the germline V gene. CDR3 amino acids: CASRSTPDRVYYGYTF. In DNA form, the CDR3 reads TGTGCCAGCAGATCCACTCCTGACAGGGTCTACTATGGCTACACCTTC.

Details on this clonotype: Without the conserved terminal phenylalanine or tryptophan, this CDR3 likely stems from a read error. V and J are TRBV12-3 or TRBV12-4 and TRBJ1-1; the D gene is possibly TRBD1 (5 bases). This CDR3 has 14 residues. The CDR3 nucleotides are TGTGCCACCAGTTCCTCAGGGACCAACACTGAAGCTTTCTAT. The encoded protein is CATSSSGTNTEAFY.

This clonotype was counted ten times or more. The rearrangement joins TRBV10-3 to TRBJ2-7, with D uncertain. The CDR3 covers 13 residues. The V end was cut by 2 bases, the J end by 3 bases, with 8 bases between. CDR1 and CDR2 (germline): ENHRY, SYGVKD. CDR3 nucleotides: TGTGCCATCAGTGAGCGGGCCCACTACGAGCAGTACTTC. This translates into CAISERAHYEQYF.

There are a few counts of this clonotype. J is TRBJ2-7 and V is TRBV6-2 or TRBV6-3; 9 positions agree with TRBD2. The V segment lost 6 bases and the J segment 3 bases; nucleotides outside the gene matches: 12. Germline V CDR1 and CDR2: MNHEY, SVGEGT. The CDR3 length is 16 residues. CDR3 in amino acids: CASRHPTSGRSYEQYF. The CDR3 DNA sequence: TGTGCCAGCAGACACCCAACTAGCGGGCGAAGCTACGAGCAGTACTTC.

There are many counts of this clonotype. The chain links TRBV6-5 to TRBJ2-7, with 8 bases that match TRBD1. The germline CDR1 and CDR2 sequences are MNHEY and SVGAGI. This CDR3 has 14 residues. V gave up 2 bases and J gave up 5 bases; unmatched junction bases: 5. The CDR3 DNA follows: TGTGCCAGCAGTTACACCGGACAGGGCCACGAGCAGTACTTC. It yields the protein CASSYTGQGHEQYF.

The V gene is TRBV10-1, the J gene TRBJ2-1; the D is unclear. CDR1 WNHNN and CDR2 SYGVQD come from the germline V gene (reference sequence). This CDR3 spans 10 amino acids. The ends were cut back, 10 bases at V and 15 bases at J, with 16 bases in the middle. The DNA for the CDR3 is TGCGCCAACATCATGGCAGTTTGGTTCTTC. Its protein is CANIMAVWFF.